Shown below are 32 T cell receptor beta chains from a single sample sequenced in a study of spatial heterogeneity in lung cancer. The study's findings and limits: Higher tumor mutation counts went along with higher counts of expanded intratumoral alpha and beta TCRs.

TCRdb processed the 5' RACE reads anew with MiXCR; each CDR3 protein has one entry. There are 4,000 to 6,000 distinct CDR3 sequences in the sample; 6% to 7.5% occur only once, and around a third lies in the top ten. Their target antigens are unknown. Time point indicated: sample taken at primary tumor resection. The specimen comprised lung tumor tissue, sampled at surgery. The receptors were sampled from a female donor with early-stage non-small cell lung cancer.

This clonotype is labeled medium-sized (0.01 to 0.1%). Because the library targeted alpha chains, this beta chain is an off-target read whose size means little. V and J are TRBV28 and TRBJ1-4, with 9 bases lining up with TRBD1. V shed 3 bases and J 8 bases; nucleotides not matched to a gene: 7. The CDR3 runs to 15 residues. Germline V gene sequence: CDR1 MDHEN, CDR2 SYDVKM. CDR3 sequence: CASSFIGQGNEKLFF. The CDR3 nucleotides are TGTGCCAGCAGTTTTATAGGACAGGGGAACGAAAAACTGTTTTTT.

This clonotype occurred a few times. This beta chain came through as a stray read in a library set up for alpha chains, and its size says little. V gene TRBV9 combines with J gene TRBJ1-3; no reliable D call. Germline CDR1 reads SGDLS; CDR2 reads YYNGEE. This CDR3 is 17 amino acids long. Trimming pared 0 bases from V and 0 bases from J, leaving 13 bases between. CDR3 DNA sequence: TGTGCCAGCAGCGTAGATTCCCGACCTAGCTCTGGAAACACCATATATTTT. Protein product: CASSVDSRPSSGNTIYF.

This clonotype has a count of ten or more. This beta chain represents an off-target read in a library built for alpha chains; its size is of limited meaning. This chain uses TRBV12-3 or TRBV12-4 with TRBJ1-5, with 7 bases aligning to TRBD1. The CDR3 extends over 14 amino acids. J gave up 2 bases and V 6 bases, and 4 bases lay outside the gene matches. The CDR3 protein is CASSGQVGNQPQHF. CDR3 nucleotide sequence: TGTGCCAGCAGCGGACAGGTCGGCAATCAGCCCCAGCATTTT.

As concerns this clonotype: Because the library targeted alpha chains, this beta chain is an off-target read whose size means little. CDR3 nucleotide sequence: TGTGCCAGCAGTGAAAGGGTCCCCGGGGAGCTGTTTTTT. It is translated as CASSERVPGELFF. V is TRBV6-1 and J is TRBJ2-2; no reliable D call. CDR3 length equals 13 residues. V lost 2 bases to trimming and J lost 6 bases, with 7 bases between them. Germline V lookup: CDR1 MNHNS, CDR2 SASEGT.

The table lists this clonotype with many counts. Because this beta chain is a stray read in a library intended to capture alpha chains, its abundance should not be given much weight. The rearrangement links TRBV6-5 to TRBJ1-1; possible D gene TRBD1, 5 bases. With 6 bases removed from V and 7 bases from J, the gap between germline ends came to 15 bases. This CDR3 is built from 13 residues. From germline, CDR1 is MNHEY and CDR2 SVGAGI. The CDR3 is CASSKGRLSEAFF. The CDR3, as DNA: TGTGCCAGCAGCAAGGGACGCCTGAGTGAAGCTTTCTTT.

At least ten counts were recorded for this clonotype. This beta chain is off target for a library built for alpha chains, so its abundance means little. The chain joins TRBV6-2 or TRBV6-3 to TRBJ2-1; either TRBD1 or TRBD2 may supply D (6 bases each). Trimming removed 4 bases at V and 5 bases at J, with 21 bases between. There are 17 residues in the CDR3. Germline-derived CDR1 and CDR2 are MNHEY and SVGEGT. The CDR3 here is CASSWRPRGTRHNEQFF. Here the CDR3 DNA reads TGTGCCAGCAGTTGGCGTCCGAGGGGGACTCGACACAATGAGCAGTTCTTC.

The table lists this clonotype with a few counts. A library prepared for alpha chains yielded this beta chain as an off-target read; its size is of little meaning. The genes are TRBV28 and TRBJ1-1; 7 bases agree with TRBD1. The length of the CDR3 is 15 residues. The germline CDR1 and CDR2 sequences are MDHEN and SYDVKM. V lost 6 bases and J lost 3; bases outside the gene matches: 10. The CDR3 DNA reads TGTGCCAGCAGCTCCGCCGGGACAGCGGACACTGAAGCTTTCTTT. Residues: CASSSAGTADTEAFF.

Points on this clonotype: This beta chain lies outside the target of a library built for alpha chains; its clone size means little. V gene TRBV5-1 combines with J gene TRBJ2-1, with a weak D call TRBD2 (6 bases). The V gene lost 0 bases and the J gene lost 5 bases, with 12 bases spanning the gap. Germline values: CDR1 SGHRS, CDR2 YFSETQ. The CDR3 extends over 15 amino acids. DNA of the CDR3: TGCGCCAGCAGCTTGGGGAGGGCCGCCAACAATGAGCAGTTCTTC. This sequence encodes CASSLGRAANNEQFF.

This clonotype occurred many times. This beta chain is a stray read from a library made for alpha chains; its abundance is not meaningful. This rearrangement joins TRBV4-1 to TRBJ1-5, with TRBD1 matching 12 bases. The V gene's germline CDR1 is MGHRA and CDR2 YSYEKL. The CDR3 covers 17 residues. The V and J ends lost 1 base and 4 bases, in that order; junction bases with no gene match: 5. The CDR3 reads CASSQAPGQGANQPQHF. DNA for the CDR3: TGCGCCAGCAGCCAAGCTCCGGGACAGGGGGCGAATCAGCCCCAGCATTTT.

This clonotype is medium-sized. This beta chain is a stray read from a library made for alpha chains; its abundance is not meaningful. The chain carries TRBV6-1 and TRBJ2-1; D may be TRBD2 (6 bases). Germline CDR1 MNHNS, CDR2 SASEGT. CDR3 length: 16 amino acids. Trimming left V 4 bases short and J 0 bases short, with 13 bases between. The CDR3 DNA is TGTGCCAGCAGTGGGCGGGACGCCAGCTCCTACAATGAGCAGTTCTTC. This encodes CASSGRDASSYNEQFF.

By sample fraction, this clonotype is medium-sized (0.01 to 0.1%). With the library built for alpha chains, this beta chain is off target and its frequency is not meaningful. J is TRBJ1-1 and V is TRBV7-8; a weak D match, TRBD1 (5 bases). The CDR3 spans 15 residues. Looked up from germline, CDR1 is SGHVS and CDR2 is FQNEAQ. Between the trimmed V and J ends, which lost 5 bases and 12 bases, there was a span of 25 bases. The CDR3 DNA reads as TGTGCCAGCAGCCCAGGAGTATTAATCCAGGGAGGTACTTTCTTT. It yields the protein CASSPGVLIQGGTFF.

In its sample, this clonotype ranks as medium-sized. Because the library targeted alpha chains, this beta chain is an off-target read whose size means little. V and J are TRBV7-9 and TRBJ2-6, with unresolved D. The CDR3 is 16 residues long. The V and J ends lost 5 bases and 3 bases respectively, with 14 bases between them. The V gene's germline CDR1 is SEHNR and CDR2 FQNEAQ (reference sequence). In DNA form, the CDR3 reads TGTGCCAGCAGCGTAGGCCTGGGAAGTGGGGCCAACGTCCTGACTTTC. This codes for CASSVGLGSGANVLTF.

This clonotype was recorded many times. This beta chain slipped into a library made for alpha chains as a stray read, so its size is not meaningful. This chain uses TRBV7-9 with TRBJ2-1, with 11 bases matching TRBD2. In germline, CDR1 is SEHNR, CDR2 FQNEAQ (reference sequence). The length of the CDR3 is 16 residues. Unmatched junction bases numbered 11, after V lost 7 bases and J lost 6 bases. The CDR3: CASTPTGTSGFNEQFF. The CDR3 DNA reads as TGTGCCAGCACCCCAACCGGGACTAGCGGTTTCAATGAGCAGTTCTTC.

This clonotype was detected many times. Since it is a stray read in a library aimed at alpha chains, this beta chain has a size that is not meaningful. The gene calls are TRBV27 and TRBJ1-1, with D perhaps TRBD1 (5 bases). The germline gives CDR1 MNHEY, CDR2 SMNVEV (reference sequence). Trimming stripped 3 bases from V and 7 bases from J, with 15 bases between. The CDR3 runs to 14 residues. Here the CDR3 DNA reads TGTGCCAGCAGTTTCGGGGCGACGGGATTTGAAGCTTTCTTT. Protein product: CASSFGATGFEAFF.

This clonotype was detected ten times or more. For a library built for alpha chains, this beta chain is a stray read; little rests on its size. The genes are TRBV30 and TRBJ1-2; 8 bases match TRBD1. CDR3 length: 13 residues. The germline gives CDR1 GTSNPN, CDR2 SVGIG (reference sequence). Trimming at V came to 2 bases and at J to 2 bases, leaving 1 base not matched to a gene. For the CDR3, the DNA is TGTGCCTGGAGTACAGGGGGAAACTATGGCTACACCTTC. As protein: CAWSTGGNYGYTF. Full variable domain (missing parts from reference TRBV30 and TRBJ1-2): SQTIHQWPATLVQPVGSPLSLECTVEGTSNPNLYWYRQAAGRGLQLLFYSVGIGQISSEVPQNLSASRPQDRQFILSSKKLLLSDSGFYLCAWSTGGNYGYTFGSGTRLTVV.

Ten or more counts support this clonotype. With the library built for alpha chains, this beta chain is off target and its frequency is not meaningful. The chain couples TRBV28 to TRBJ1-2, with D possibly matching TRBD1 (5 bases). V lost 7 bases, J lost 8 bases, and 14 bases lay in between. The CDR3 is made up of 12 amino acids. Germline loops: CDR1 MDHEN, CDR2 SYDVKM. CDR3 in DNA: TGTGCCAGCAATAGGGGAGGGAAGGGCTACACCTTC. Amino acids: CASNRGGKGYTF.

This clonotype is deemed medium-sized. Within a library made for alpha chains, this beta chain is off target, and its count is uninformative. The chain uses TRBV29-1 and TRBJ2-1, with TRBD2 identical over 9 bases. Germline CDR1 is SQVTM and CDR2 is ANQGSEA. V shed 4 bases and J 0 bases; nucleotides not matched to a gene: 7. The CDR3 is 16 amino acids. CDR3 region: CSVANSGGRSYNEQFF. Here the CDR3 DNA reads TGCAGCGTTGCTAATAGCGGGGGCCGCTCCTACAATGAGCAGTTCTTC.

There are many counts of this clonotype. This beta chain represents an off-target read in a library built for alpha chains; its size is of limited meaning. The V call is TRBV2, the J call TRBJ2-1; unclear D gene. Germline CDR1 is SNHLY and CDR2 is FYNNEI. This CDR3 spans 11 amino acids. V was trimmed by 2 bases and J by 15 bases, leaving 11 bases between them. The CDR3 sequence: CASSERVILFF. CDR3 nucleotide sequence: TGTGCCAGCAGTGAAAGGGTTATTCTGTTCTTC. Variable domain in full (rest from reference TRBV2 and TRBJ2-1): EPEVTQTPSHQVTQMGQEVILRCVPISNHLYFYWYRQILGQKVEFLVSFYNNEISEKSEIFDDQFSVERPDGSNFTLKIRSTKLEDSAMYFCASSERVILFFGPGTRLTVL.

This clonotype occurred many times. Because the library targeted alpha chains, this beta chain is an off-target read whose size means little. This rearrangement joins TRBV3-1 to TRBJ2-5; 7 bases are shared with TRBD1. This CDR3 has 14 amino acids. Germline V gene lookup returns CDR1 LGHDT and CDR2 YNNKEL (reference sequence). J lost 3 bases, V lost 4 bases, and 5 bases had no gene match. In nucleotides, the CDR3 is TGTGCCAGCAGCCGACGAGGACAGGAAGAGACCCAGTACTTC. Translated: CASSRRGQEETQYF.

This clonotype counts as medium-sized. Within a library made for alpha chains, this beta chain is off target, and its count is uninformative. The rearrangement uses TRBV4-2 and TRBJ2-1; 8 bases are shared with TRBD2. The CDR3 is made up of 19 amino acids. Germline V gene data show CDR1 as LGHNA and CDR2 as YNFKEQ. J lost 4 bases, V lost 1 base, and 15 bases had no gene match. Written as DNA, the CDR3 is TGTGCCAGCAGCCAAGTGCTAGCGGGCCCGATTCCTCCTTACAATGAGCAGTTCTTC. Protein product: CASSQVLAGPIPPYNEQFF.

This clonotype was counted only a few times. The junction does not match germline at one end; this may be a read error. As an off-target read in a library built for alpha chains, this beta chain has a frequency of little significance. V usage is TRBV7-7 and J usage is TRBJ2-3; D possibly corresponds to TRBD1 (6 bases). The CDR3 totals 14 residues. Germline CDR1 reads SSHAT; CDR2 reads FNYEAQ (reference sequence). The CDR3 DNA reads TGTGCTAGCAGCCTTGGACAGCGCACAGATACGCAGTATTTT. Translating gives CASSLGQRTDTQYF.

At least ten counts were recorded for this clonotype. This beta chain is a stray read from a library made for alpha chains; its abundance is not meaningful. The CDR3 region has the DNA TGTGCCATCAATCAGGGAGCCACAGATACGCAGTATTTT. This sequence encodes CAINQGATDTQYF. The rearrangement links TRBV10-3 to TRBJ2-3, with D tentatively TRBD1 or TRBD2 (5 bases each). Trimming took 7 bases from V and 2 from J, leaving 10 bases between them. The CDR3 is 13 residues long. Germline CDR1 reads ENHRY; CDR2 reads SYGVKD.

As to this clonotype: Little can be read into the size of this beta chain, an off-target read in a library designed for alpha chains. The CDR3 region has the DNA TGTGCCAGCAGCTTTGGGGGAAATCAGCCCCAGCATTTT. As protein: CASSFGGNQPQHF. The V and J genes are TRBV11-2 and TRBJ1-5; possibly TRBD1 for D (5 bases). This CDR3 is 13 amino acids long. In germline, CDR1 is SGHAT, CDR2 FQNNGV. Trimming took 3 bases from V and 4 from J, leaving 7 bases between them.

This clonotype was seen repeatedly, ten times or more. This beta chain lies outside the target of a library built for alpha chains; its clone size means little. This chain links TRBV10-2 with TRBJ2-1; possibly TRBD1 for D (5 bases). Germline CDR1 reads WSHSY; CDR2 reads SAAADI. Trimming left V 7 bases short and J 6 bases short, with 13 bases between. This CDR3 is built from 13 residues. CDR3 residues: CASIDQGSNEQFF. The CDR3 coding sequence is TGCGCCAGCATTGACCAGGGCTCCAATGAGCAGTTCTTC.

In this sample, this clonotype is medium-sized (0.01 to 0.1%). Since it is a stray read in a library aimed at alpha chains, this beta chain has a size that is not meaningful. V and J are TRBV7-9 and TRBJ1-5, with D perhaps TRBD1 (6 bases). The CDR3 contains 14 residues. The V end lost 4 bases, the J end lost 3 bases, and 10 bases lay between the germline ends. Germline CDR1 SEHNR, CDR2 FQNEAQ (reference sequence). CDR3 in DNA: TGTGCCAGCAGCTATGCGGGGGCCAATCAGCCCCAGCATTTT. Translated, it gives CASSYAGANQPQHF.

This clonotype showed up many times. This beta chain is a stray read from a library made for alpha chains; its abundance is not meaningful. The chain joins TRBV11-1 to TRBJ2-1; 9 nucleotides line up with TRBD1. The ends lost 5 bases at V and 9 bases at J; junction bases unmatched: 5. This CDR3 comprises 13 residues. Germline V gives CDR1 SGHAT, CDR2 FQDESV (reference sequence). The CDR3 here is CASSRQGGTEQFF. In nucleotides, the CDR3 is TGTGCCAGCAGCAGACAGGGGGGAACTGAGCAGTTCTTC.

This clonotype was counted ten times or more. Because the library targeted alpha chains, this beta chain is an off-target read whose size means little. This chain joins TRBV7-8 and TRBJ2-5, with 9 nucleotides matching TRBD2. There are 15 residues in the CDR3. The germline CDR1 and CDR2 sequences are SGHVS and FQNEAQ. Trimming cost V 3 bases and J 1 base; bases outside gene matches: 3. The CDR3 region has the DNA TGTGCCAGCAGCTTCGGACTAGCGTCCCAAGAGACCCAGTACTTC. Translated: CASSFGLASQETQYF. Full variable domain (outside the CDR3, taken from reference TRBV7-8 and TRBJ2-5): GAGVSQSPRYKVAKRGQDVALRCDPISGHVSLFWYQQALGQGPEFLTYFQNEAQLDKSGLPSDRFFAERPEGSVSTLKIQRTQQEDSAVYLCASSFGLASQETQYFGPGTRLLVL.

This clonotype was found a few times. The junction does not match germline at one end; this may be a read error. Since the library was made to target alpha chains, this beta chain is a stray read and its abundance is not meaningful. In nucleotides, the CDR3 is TGTGCTAGCAGCTTAGTCTACGGATCTAGCACAGATACGCAGTATTTT. It codes for CASSLVYGSSTDTQYF. The gene calls are TRBV7-7 and TRBJ2-3, with unresolved D. The CDR3 length is 16 residues. Germline values: CDR1 SSHAT, CDR2 FNYEAQ (reference sequence).

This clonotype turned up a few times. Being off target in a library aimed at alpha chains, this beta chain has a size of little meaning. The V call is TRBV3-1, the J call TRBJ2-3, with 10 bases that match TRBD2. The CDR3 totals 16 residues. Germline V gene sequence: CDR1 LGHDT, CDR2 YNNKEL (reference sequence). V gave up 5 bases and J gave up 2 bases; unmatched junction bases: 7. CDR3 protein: CASSSRTSGLTDTQYF. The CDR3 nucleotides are TGTGCCAGCAGCTCCCGGACTAGCGGACTCACAGATACGCAGTATTTT.

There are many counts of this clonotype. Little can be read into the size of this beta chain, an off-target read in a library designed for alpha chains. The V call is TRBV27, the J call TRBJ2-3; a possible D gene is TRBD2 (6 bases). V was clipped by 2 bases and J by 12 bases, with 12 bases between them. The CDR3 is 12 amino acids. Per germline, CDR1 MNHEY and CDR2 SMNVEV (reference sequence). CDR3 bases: TGTGCCAGCAGTTTAGGAGGGAGCCGACAGTATTTT. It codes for CASSLGGSRQYF.

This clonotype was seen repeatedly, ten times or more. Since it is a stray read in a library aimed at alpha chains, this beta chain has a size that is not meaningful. The CDR3 loop is CASSSGLPGGSDTQYF. Written as DNA, the CDR3 is TGTGCCAGCAGCTCCGGACTCCCTGGGGGCTCAGATACGCAGTATTTT. J is TRBJ2-3 and V is TRBV7-2, with D perhaps TRBD1 (6 bases). Trimming shortened V by 4 bases and J by 4 bases, and 18 bases separated the two germline ends. Germline V gene sequence: CDR1 SGHTA, CDR2 FQGNSA. CDR3 length: 16 amino acids.

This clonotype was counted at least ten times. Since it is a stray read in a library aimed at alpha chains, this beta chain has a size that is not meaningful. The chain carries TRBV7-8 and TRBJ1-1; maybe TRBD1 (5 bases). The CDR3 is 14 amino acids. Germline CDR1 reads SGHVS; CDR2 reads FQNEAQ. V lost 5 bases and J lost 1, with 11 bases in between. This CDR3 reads CASSPGKANTEAFF. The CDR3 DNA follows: TGTGCCAGCAGCCCAGGGAAAGCGAACACTGAAGCTTTCTTT.